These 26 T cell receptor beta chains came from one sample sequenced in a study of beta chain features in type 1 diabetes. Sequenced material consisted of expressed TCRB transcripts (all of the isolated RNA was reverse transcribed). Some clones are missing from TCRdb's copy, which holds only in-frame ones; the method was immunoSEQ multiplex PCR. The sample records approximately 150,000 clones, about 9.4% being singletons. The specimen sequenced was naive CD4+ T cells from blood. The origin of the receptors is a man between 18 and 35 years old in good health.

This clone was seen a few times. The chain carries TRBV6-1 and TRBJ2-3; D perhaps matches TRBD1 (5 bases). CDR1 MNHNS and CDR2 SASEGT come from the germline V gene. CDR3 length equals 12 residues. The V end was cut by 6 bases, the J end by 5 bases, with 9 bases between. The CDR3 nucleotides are TGTGCCAGCAGCTCAGGGCGAGATACGCAGTATTTT. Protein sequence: CASSSGRDTQYF.

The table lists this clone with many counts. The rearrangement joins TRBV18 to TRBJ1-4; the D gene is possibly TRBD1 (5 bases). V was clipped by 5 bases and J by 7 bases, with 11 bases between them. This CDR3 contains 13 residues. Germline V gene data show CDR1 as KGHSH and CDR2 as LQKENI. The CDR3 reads CASSRGSLEKLFF. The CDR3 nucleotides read TGTGCCAGCTCAAGGGGCAGTCTTGAAAAACTGTTTTTT. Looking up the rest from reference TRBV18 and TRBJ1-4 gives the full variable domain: NAGVMQNPRHLVRRRGQEARLRCSPMKGHSHVYWYRQLPEEGLKFMVYLQKENIIDESGMPKERFSAEFPKEGPSILRIQQVVRGDSAAYFCASSRGSLEKLFFGSGTQLSVL.

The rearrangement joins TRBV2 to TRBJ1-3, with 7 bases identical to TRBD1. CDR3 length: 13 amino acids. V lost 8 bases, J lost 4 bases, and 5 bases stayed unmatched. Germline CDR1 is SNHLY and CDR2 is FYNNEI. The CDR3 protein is CASGQVLGNTIYF. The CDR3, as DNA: TGTGCCAGCGGACAGGTTTTAGGAAACACCATATATTTT.

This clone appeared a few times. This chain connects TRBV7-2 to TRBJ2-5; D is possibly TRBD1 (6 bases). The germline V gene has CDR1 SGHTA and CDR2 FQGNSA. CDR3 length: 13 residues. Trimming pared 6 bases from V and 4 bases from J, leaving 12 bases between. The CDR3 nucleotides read TGTGCCAGCAGACTAGGGGGTGTAGAGACCCAGTACTTC. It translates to CASRLGGVETQYF.

Here the CDR3 reads CAISTSGGAGDTQYF. DNA of the CDR3: TGTGCCATCAGCACTAGCGGGGGGGCCGGAGATACGCAGTATTTT. This rearrangement joins TRBV10-3 to TRBJ2-3, with 13 bases that match TRBD2. The CDR3 loop spans 15 amino acids. The germline gives CDR1 ENHRY, CDR2 SYGVKD. The trim removed 6 bases at V and 5 bases at J, leaving 5 bases unmatched.

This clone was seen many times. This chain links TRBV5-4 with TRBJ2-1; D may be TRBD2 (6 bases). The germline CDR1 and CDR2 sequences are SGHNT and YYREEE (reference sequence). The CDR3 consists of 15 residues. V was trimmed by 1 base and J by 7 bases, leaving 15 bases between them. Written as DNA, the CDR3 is TGTGCCAGCAGCTTGTACGTCGGGAGAGCGAATGAGCAGTTCTTC. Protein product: CASSLYVGRANEQFF.

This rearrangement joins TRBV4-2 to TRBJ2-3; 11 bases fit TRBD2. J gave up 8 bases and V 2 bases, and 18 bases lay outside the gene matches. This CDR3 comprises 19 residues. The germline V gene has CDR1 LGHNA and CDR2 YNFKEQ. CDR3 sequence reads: CASSQLGLAGGLATGTQYF. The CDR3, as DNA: TGTGCCAGCAGCCAATTAGGTCTAGCGGGGGGTCTGGCAACGGGTACGCAGTATTTT.

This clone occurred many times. CDR3 loop: CASSQLQGANVLTF. DNA of the CDR3: TGTGCCAGCAGCCAGTTACAGGGGGCCAACGTCCTGACTTTC. The chain joins TRBV14 to TRBJ2-6; D is uncertain. In germline, CDR1 is SGHDN, CDR2 FVKESK. Trimming removed 3 bases from V and 4 bases from J, with 7 bases in between. CDR3 size: 14 residues.

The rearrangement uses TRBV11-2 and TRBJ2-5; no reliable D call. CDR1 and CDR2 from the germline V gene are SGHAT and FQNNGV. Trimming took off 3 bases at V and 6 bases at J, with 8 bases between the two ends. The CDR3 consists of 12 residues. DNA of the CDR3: TGTGCCAGCAGCTTGGCCTCGAAGACCCAGTACTTC. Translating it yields CASSLASKTQYF. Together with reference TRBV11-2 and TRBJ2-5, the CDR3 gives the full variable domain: EAGVAQSPRYKIIEKRQSVAFWCNPISGHATLYWYQQILGQGPKLLIQFQNNGVVDDSQLPKDRFSAERLKGVDSTLKIQPAKLEDSAVYLCASSLASKTQYFGPGTRLLVL.

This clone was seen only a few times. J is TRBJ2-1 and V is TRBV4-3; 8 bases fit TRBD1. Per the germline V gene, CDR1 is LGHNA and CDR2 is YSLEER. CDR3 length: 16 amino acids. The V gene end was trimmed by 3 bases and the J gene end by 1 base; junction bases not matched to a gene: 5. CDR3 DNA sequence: TGCGCCAGCAGCCACAGACAGGGGTATTCCTACAATGAGCAGTTCTTC. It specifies CASSHRQGYSYNEQFF.

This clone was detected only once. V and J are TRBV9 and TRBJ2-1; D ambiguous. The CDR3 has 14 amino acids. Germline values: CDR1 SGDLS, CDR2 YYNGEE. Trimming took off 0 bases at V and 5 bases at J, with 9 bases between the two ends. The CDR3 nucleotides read TGTGCCAGCAGCGTAGTTTCTCTAGACAATGAGCAGTTCTTC. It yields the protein CASSVVSLDNEQFF.

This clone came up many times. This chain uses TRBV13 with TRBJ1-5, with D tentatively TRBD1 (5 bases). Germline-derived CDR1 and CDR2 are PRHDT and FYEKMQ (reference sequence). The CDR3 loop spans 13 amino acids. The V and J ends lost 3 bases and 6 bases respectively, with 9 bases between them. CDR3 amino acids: CASSFGRGQPQHF. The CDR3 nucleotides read TGTGCCAGCAGCTTTGGAAGGGGTCAGCCCCAGCATTTT.

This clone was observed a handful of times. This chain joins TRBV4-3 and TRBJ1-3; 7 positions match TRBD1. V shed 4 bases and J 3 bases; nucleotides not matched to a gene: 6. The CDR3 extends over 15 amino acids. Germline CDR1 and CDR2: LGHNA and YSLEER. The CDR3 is CASSPTGTYGNTIYF. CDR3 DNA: TGCGCCAGCAGCCCGACAGGGACCTATGGAAACACCATATATTTT.

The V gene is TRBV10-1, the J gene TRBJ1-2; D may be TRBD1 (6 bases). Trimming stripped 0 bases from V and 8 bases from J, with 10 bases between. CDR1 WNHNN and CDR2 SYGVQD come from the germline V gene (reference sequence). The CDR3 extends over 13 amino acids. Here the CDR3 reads CASSESQGRGYTF. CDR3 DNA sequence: TGCGCCAGCAGTGAGTCCCAGGGGCGAGGCTACACCTTC.

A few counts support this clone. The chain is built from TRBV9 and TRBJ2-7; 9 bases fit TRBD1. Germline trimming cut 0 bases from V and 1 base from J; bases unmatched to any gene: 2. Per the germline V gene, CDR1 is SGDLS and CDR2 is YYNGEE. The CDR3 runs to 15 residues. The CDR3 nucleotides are TGTGCCAGCAGCGTAGGGGACAGGGAATCCTACGAGCAGTACTTC. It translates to CASSVGDRESYEQYF.

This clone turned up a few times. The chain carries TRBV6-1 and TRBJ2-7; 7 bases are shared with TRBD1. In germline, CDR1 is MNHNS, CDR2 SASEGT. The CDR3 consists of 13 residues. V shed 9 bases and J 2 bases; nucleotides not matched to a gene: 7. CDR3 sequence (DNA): TGTGCCAGACGGGACAGCCTTACCTACGAGCAGTACTTC. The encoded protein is CARRDSLTYEQYF.

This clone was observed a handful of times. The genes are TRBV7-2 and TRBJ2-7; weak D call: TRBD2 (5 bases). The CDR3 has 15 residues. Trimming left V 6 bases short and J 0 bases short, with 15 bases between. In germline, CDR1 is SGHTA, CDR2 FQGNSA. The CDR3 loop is CASSPRTGSSYEQYF. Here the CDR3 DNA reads TGTGCCAGCAGTCCTAGGACGGGGAGCTCCTACGAGCAGTACTTC. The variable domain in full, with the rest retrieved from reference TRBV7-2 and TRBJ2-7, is GAGVSQSPSNKVTEKGKDVELRCDPISGHTALYWYRQSLGQGLEFLIYFQGNSAPDKSGLPSDRFSAERTGGSVSTLTIQRTQQEDSAVYLCASSPRTGSSYEQYFGPGTRLTVT.

The CDR3 DNA reads TGTGCCAGCAGTGCCCAGTCAGGGGGGGAGACCCAGTACTTC. Amino acid sequence: CASSAQSGGETQYF. V gene TRBV25-1 combines with J gene TRBJ2-5; maybe TRBD1 (7 bases). The germline V gene has CDR1 MGHDK and CDR2 SYGVNS. V was clipped by 4 bases and J by 5 bases, with 14 bases between them. The CDR3 has 14 amino acids.

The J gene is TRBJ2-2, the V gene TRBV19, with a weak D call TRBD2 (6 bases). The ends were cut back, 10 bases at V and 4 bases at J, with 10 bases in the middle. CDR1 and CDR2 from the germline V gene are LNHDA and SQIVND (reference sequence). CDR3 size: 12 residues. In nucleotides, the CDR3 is TGTGCCACCAAGGAGGGCACCGGGGAGCTGTTTTTT. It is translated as CATKEGTGELFF.

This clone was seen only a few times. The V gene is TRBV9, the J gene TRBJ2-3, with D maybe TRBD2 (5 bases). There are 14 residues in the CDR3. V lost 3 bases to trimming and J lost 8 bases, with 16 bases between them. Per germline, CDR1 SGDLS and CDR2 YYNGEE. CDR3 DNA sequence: TGTGCCAGCAGCGGGCCTGGAGCCGCGGGTACGCAGTATTTT. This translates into CASSGPGAAGTQYF.

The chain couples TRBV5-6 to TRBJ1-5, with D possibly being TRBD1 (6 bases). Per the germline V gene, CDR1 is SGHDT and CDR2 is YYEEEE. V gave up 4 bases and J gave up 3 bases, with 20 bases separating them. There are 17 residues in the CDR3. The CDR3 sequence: CASSRLKGGTYNQPQHF. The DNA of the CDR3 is TGTGCCAGCAGCCGCCTGAAGGGGGGGACTTACAATCAGCCCCAGCATTTT.

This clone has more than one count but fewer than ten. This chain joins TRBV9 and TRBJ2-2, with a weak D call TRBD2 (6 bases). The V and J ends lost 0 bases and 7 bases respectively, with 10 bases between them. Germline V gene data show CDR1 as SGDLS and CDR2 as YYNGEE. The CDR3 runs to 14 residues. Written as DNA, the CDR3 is TGTGCCAGCAGCGTAGCGGGGGAGCACGGGGAGCTGTTTTTT. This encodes CASSVAGEHGELFF.

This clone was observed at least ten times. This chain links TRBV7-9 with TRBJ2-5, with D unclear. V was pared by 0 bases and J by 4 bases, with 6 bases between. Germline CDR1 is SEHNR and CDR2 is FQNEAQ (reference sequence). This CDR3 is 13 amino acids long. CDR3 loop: CASSLASSETQYF. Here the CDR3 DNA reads TGTGCCAGCAGCTTAGCGAGCTCAGAGACCCAGTACTTC.

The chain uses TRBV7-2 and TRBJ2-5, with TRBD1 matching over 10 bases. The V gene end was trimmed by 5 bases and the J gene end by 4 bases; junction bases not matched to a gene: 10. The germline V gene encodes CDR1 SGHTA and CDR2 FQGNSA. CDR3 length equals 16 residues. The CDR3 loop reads CASSPMADRGSETQYF. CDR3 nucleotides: TGTGCCAGCAGCCCTATGGCGGACAGGGGGTCAGAGACCCAGTACTTC.

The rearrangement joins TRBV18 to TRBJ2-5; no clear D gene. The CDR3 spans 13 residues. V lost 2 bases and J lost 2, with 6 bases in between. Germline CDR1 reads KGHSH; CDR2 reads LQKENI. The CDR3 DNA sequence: TGTGCCAGCTCACCAGACGGGCAAGAGACCCAGTACTTC. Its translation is CASSPDGQETQYF.

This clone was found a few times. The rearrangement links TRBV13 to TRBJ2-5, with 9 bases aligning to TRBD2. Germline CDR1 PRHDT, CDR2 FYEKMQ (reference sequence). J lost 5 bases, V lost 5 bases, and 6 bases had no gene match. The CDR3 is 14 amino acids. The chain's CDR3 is CASSPRLAAETQYF. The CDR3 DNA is TGTGCCAGCAGCCCACGACTAGCGGCGGAGACCCAGTACTTC.